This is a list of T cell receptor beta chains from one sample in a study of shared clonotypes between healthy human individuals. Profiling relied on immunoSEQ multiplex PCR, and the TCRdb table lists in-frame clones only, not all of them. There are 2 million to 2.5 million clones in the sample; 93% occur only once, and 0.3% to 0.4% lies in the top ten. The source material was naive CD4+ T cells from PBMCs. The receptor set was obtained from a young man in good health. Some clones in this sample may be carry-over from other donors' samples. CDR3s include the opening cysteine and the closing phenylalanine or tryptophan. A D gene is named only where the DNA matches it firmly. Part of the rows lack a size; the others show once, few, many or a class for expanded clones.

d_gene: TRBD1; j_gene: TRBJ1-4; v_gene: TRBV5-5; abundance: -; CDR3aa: CASSWWTGANEKLFF; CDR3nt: TGTGCCAGCAGCTGGTGGACAGGGGCTAATGAAAAACTGTTTTTT
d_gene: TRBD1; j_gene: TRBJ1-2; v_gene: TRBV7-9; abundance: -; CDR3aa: CASSLVGTGNYGYTF; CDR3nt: TGTGCCAGCAGCTTAGTGGGGACAGGGAACTATGGCTACACCTTC
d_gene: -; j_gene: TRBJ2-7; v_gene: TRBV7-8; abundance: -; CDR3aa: CASSLGQTRSYEQYF; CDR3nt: TGTGCCAGCAGCTTAGGACAGACCCGCTCCTACGAGCAGTACTTC
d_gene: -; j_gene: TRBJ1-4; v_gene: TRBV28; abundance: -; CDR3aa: CASSFGVAKLFF; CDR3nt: TGTGCCAGCAGTTTCGGGGTTGCAAAACTGTTTTTT
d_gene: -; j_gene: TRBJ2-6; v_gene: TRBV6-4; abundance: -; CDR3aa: CASSLQGRGGANVLTF; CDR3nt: TGTGCCAGCAGTCTACAGGGGCGGGGTGGGGCCAACGTCCTGACTTTC
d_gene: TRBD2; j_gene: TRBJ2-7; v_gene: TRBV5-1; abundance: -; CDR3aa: CASSLTSGRYEQYF; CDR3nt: TGCGCCAGCAGCTTGACCAGCGGGAGATACGAGCAGTACTTC
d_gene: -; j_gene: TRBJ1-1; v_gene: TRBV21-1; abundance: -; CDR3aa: CASSKTPQGALAEAFF; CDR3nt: TGTGCCAGCAGCAAAACTCCACAGGGGGCATTGGCTGAAGCTTTCTTT
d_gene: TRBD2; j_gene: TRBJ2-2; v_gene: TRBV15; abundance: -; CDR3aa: CATSTSPSGAGELFF; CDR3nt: TGTGCCACCTCGACTAGCCCAAGTGGGGCCGGGGAGCTGTTTTTT
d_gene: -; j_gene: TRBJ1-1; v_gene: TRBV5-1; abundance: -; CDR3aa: CASSLEKIRAEAFF; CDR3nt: TGCGCCAGCAGCTTGGAAAAGATTAGGGCTGAAGCTTTCTTT
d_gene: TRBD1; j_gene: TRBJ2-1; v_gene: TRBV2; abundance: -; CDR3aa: CASSGTGGFGQFF; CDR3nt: TGTGCCAGCAGTGGGACAGGGGGTTTCGGGCAGTTCTTC
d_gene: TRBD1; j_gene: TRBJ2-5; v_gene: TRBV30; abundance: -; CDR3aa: CAWSDMGQGFTETQYF; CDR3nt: TGTGCCTGGAGTGATATGGGACAGGGGTTTACAGAGACCCAGTACTTC
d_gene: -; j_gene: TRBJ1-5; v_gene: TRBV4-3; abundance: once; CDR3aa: CASSPAYWGGNQPQHF; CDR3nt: TGCGCCAGCAGCCCCGCGTATTGGGGGGGCAATCAGCCCCAGCATTTT
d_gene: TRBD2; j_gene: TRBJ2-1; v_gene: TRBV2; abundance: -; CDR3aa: CASRDMSPGRAFEQFF; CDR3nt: TGTGCCAGCAGGGACATGAGCCCCGGGAGGGCGTTTGAGCAGTTCTTC
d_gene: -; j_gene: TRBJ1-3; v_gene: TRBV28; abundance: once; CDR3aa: CASSLGGARRSGNTIYF; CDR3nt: TGTGCCAGCAGTTTAGGTGGTGCGAGACGGTCAGGAAACACCATATATTTT
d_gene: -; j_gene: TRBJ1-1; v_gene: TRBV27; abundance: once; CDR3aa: CASRDGTLREAFF; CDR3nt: TGTGCCAGCAGGGACGGGACGCTCCGTGAAGCTTTCTTT
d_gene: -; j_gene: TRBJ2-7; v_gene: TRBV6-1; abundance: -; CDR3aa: CASCENLQYEQYF; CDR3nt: TGTGCCAGCTGCGAGAACCTCCAATACGAGCAGTACTTC
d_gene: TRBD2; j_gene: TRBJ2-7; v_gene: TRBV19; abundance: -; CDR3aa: CASSIGEGPYEQYF; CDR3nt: TGTGCCAGTAGTATAGGGGAGGGCCCCTACGAGCAGTACTTC
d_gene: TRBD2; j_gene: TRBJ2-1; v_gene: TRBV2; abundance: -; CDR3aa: CASTKEVAGVMNEQFF; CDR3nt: TGTGCCAGCACGAAAGAGGTAGCGGGAGTAATGAATGAGCAGTTCTTC
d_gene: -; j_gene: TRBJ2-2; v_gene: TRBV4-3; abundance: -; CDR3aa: CASSHFGVSGELFF; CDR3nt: TGCGCCAGCAGCCACTTTGGGGTGAGCGGGGAGCTGTTTTTT
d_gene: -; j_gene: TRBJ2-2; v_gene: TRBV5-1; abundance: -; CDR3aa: CASSPRTPNTGELFF; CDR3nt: TGCGCCAGCAGCCCTAGGACACCGAACACCGGGGAGCTGTTTTTT
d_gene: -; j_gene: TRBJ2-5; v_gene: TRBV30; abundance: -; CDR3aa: CAWSNSGETQYF; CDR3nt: TGTGCCTGGAGCAATTCGGGAGAGACCCAGTACTTC
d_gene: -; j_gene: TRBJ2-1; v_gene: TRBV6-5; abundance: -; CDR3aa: CAIEIGGRLFF; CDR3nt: TGTGCCATTGAGATCGGGGGTAGGTTGTTCTTC
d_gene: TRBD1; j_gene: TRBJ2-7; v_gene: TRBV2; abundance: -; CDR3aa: CASRRRGQGTPYEQYF; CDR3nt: TGTGCCAGCCGTAGGAGGGGACAGGGGACCCCCTACGAGCAGTACTTC